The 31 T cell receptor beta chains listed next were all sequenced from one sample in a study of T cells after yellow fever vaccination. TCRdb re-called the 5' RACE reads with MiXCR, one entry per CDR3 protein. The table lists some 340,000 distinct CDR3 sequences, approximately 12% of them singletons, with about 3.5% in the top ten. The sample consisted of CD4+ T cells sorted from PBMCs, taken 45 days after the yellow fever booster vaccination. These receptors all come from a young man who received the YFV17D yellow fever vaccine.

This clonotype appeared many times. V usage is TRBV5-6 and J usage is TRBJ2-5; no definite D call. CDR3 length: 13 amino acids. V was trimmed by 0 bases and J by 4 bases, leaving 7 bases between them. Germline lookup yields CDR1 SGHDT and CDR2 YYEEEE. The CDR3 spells CASSLAGPETQYF. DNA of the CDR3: TGTGCCAGCAGCTTGGCCGGGCCAGAGACCCAGTACTTC.

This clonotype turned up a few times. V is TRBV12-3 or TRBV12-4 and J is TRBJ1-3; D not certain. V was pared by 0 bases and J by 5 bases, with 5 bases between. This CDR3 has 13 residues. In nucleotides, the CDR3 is TGTGCCAGCAGTTTAGCGCTGAGAAACACCATATATTTT. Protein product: CASSLALRNTIYF.

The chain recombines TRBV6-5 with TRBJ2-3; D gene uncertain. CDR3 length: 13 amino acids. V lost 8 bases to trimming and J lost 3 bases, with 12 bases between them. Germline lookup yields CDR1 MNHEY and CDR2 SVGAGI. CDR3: CASQETGTDTQYF. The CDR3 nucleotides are TGTGCCAGCCAGGAGACTGGTACAGATACGCAGTATTTT.

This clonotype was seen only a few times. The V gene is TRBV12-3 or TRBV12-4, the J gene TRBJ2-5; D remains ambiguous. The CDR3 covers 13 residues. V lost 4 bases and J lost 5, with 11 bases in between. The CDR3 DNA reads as TGTGCCAGCAGTTGGGATTACGAGGAGACCCAGTACTTC. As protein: CASSWDYEETQYF.

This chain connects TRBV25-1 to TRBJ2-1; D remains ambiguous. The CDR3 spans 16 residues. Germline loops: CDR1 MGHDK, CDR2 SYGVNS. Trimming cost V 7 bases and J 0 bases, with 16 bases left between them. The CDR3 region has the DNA TGTGCCAGCAACCCCCCCCGCGGTAGCTCCTACAATGAGCAGTTCTTC. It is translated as CASNPPRGSSYNEQFF. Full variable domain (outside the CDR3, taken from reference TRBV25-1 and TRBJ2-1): EADIYQTPRYLVIGTGKKITLECSQTMGHDKMYWYQQDPGMELHLIHYSYGVNSTEKGDLSSESTVSRIRTEHFPLTLESARPSHTSQYLCASNPPRGSSYNEQFFGPGTRLTVL.

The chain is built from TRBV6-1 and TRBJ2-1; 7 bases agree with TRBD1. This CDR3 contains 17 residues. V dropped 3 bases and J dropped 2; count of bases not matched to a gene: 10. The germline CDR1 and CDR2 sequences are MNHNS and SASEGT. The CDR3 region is CASSETGIAPTYNEQFF. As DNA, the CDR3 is TGTGCCAGCAGTGAGACAGGGATTGCGCCCACCTACAATGAGCAGTTCTTC.

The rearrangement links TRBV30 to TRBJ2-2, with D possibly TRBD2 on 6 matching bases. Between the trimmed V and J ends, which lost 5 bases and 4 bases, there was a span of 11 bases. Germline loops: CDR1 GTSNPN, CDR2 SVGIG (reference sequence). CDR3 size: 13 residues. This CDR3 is CAWGGSITGELFF. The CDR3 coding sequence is TGTGCCTGGGGGGGGTCGATCACCGGGGAGCTGTTTTTT.

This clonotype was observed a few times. The CDR3 nucleotides read TGTGCCAGCAGCTTAATGCGGACCACCGGGGAGCTGTTTTTT. Translating it yields CASSLMRTTGELFF. The chain recombines TRBV7-9 with TRBJ2-2, with D unclear. Looked up from germline, CDR1 is SEHNR and CDR2 is FQNEAQ (reference sequence). This CDR3 contains 14 residues. The V end was cut by 2 bases, the J end by 4 bases, with 8 bases between.

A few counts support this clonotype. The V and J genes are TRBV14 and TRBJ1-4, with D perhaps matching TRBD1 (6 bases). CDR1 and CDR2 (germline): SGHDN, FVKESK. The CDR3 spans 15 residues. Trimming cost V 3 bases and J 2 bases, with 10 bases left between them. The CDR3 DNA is TGTGCCAGCAGCCATGGGACATCGACTAATGAAAAACTGTTTTTT. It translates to CASSHGTSTNEKLFF.

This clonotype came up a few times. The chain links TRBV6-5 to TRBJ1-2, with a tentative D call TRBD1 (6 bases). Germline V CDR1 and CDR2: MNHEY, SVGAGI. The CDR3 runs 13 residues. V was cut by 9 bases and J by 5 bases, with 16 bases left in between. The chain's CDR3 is CASGQTHVYGYTF. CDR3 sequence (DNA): TGTGCCAGTGGACAGACTCACGTATATGGCTACACCTTC.

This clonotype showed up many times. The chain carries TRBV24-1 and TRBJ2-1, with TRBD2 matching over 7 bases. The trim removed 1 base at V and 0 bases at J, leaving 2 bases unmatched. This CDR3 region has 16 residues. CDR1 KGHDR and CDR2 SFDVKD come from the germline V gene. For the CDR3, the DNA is TGTGCCACCAGTGATTTAGCGGGGAGCTCCTACAATGAGCAGTTCTTC. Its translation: CATSDLAGSSYNEQFF.

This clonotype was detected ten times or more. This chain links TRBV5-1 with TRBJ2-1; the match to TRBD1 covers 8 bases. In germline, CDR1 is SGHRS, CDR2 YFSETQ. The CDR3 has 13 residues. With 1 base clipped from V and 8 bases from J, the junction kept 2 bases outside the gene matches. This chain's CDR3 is CASSLPGGHEQFF. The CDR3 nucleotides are TGCGCCAGCAGCTTGCCAGGGGGCCATGAGCAGTTCTTC.

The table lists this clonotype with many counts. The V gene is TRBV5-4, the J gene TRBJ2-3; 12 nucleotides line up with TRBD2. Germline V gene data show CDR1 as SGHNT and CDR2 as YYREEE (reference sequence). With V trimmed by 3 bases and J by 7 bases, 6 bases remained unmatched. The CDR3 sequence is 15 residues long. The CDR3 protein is CASSSSGGDGYTQYF. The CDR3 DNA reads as TGTGCCAGCAGCTCTAGCGGGGGGGACGGGTATACGCAGTATTTT. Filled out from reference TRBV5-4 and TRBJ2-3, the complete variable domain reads ETGVTQSPTHLIKTRGQQVTLRCSSQSGHNTVSWYQQALGQGPQFIFQYYREEENGRGNFPPRFSGLQFPNYSSELNVNALELDDSALYLCASSSSGGDGYTQYFGPGTRLTVL.

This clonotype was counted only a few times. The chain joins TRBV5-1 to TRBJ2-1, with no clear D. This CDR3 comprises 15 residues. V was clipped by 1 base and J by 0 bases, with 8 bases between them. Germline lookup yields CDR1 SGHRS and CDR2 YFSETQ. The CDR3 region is CASSLTDLSYNEQFF. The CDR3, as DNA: TGCGCCAGCAGCTTGACAGACCTCTCCTACAATGAGCAGTTCTTC.

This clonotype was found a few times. The CDR3 here is CSALGTSGNQETQYF. CDR3 bases: TGCAGTGCGCTCGGGACTAGCGGAAATCAAGAGACCCAGTACTTC. The rearrangement uses TRBV20-1 and TRBJ2-5; 11 bases are shared with TRBD2. The V gene end was trimmed by 6 bases and the J gene end by 2 bases; junction bases not matched to a gene: 8. The length of the CDR3 is 15 residues. Germline V lookup: CDR1 DFQATT, CDR2 SNEGSKA (reference sequence).

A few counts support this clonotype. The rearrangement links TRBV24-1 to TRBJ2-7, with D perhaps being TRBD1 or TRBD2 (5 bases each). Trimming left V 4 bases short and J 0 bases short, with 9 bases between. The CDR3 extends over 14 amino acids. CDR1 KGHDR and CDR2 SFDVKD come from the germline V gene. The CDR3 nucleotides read TGTGCCACCAGTGAGGCAGGGAGCTCCTACGAGCAGTACTTC. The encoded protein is CATSEAGSSYEQYF.

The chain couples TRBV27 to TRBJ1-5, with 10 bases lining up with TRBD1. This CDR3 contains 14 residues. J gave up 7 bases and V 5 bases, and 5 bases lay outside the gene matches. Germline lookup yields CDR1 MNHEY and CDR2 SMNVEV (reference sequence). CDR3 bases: TGTGCCAGCAGTCCCGGACAGGGGGAACAGCCCCAGCATTTT. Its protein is CASSPGQGEQPQHF.

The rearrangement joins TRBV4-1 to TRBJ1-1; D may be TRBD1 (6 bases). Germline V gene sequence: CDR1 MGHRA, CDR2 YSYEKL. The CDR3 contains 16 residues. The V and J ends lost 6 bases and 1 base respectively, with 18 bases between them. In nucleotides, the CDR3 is TGCGCCAGCAGATCAGTCCGGGCAGGGGCGAACACTGAAGCTTTCTTT. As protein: CASRSVRAGANTEAFF.

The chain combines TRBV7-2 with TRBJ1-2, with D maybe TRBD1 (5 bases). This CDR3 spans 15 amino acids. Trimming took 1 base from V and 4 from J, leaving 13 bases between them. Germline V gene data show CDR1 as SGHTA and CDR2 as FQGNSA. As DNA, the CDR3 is TGTGCCAGCAGCTTAGGGGGGGATGCGGGCTATGGCTACACCTTC. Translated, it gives CASSLGGDAGYGYTF.

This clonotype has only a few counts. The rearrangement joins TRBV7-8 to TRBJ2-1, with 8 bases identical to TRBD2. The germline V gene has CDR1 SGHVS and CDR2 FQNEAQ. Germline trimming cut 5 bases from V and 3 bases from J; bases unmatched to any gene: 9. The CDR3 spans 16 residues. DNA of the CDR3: TGTGCCAGCAGCGGAGCGGGGGACCAAGTCTACAATGAGCAGTTCTTC. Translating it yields CASSGAGDQVYNEQFF.

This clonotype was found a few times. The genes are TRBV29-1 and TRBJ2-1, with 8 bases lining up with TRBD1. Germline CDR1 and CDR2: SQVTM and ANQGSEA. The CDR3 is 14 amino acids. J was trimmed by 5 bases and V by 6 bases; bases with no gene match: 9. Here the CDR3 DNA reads TGCAGCGTCCCAGGGGGCGGGGTCGACAATGAGCAGTTCTTC. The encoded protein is CSVPGGGVDNEQFF.

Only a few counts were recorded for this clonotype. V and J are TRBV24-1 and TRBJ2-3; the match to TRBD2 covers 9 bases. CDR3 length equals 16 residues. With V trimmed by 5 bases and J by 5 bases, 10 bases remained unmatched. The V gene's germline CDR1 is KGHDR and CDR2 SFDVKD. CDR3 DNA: TGTGCCACCAGTGGAGGCGGCGCGGGGGGGATAGATACGCAGTATTTT. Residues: CATSGGGAGGIDTQYF.

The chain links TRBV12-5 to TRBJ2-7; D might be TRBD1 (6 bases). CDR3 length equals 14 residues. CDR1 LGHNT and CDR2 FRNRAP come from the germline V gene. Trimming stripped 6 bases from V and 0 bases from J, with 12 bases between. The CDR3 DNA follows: TGTGCTAGTGGACCTGGGGACAACTCCTACGAGCAGTACTTC. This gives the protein CASGPGDNSYEQYF.

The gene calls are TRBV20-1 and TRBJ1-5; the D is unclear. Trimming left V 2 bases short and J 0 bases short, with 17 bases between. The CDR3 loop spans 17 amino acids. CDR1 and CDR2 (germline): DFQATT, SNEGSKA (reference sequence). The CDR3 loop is CSARRGTLTFSNQPQHF. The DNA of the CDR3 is TGCAGTGCTAGAAGAGGCACACTGACCTTTAGCAATCAGCCCCAGCATTTT.

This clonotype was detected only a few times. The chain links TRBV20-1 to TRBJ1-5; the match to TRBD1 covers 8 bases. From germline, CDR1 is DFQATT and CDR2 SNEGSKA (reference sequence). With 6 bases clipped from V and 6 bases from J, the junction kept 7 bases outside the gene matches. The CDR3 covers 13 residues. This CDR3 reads CSAGGQGSQPQHF. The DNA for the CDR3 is TGCAGTGCAGGCGGACAGGGCAGTCAGCCCCAGCATTTT.

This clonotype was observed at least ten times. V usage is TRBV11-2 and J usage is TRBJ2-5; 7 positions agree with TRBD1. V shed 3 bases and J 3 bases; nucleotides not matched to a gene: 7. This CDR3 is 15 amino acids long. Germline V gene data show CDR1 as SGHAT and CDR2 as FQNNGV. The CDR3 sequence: CASSFLTGAEETQYF. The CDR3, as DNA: TGTGCCAGCAGCTTTCTCACAGGGGCGGAAGAGACCCAGTACTTC.

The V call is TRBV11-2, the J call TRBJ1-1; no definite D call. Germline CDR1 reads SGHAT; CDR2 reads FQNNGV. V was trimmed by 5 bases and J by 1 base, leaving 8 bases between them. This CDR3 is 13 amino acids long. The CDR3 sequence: CASSVTENTEAFF. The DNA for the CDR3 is TGTGCCAGCAGCGTAACAGAGAACACTGAAGCTTTCTTT.

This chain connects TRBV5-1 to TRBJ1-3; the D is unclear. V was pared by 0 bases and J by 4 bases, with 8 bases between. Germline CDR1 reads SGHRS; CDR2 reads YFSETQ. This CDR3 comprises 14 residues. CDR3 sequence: CASSLEQKGNTIYF. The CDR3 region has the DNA TGCGCCAGCAGCTTGGAACAGAAAGGAAACACCATATATTTT.

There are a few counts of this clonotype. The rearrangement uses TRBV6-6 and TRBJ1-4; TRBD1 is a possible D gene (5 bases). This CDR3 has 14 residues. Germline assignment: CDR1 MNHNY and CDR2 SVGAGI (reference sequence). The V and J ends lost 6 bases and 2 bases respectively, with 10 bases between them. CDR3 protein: CASRPGSTNEKLFF. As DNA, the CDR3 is TGTGCCAGCAGACCAGGGTCGACTAATGAAAAACTGTTTTTT.

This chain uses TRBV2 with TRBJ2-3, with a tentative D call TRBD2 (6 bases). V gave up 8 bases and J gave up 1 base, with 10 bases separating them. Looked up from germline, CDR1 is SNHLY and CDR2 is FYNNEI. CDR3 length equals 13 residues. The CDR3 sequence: CASLRGGTDTQYF. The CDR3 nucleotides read TGTGCCAGCCTTCGCGGGGGCACAGATACGCAGTATTTT.

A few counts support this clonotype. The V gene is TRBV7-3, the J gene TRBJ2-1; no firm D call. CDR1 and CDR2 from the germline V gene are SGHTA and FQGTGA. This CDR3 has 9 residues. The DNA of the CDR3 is TGTGGCGGAAGGCATGAGCAGTTCTTC. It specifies CGGRHEQFF.